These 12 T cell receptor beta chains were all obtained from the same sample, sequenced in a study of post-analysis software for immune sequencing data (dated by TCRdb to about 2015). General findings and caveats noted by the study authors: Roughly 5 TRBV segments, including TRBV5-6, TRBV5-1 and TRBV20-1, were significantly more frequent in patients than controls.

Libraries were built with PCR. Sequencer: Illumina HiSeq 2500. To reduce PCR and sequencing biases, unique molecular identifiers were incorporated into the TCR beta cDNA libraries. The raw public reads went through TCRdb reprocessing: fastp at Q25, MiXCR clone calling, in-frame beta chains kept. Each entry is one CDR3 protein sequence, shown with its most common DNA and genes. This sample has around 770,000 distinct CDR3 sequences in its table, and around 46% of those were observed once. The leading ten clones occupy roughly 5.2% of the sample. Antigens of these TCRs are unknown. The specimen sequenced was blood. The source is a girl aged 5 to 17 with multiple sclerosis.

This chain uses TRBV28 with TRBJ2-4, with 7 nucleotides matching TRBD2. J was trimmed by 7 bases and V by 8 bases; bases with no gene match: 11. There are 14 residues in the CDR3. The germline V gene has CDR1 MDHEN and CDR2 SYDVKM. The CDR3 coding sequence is TGTGCCAGCCTAGCCGGGACTAACACCAACATTCAGTACTTC. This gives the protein CASLAGTNTNIQYF.

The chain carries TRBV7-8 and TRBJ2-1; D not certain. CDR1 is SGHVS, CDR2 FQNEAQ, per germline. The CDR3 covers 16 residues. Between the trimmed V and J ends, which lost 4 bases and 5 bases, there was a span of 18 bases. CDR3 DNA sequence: TGTGCCAGCAGCTACAACCCTACACGGATAAACAATGAGCAGTTCTTC. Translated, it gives CASSYNPTRINNEQFF.

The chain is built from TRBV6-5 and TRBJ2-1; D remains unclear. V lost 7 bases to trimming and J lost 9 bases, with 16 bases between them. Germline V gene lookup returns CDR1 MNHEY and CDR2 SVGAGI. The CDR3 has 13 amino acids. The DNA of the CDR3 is TGTGCCAGCACTCCCAGCGACCCCGGTGAGCAGTTCTTC. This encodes CASTPSDPGEQFF.

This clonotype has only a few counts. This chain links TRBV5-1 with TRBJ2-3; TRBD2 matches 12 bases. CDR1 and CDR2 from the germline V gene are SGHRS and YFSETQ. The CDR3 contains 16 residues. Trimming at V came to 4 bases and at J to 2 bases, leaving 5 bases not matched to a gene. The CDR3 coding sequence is TGCGCCAGCAGCCCCCCTAGCGGGAGGGCCACAGATACGCAGTATTTT. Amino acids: CASSPPSGRATDTQYF.

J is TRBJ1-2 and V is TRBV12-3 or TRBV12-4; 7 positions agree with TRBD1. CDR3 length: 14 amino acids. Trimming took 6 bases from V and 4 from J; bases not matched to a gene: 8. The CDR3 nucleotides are TGTGCCAGCAGGCCAGGGGGGTCTTCCTATGGCTACACCTTC. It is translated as CASRPGGSSYGYTF.

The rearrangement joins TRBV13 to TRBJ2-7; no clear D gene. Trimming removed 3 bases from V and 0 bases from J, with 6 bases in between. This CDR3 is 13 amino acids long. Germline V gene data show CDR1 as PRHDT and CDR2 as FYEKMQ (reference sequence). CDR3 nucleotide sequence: TGTGCCAGCAGCTTCGAAAGCTCCTACGAGCAGTACTTC. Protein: CASSFESSYEQYF. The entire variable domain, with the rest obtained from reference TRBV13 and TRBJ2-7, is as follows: AAGVIQSPRHLIKEKRETATLKCYPIPRHDTVYWYQQGPGQDPQFLISFYEKMQSDKGSIPDRFSAQQFSDYHSELNMSSLELGDSALYFCASSFESSYEQYFGPGTRLTVT.

The CDR3 DNA reads TGCAGTGCTAGAGACCCACTGGGACTAGCTGGATACAATGAGCAGTTCTTC. As protein: CSARDPLGLAGYNEQFF. V and J are TRBV20-1 and TRBJ2-1; 9 bases are shared with TRBD2. With V trimmed by 0 bases and J by 4 bases, 10 bases remained unmatched. CDR3 size: 17 residues. Germline CDR1 is DFQATT and CDR2 is SNEGSKA (reference sequence).

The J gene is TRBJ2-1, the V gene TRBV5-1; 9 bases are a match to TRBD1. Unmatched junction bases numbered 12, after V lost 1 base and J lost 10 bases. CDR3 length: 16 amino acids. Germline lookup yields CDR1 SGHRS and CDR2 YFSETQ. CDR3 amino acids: CASSLLTQGANGEQFF. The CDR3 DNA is TGCGCCAGCAGCTTGCTCACACAGGGGGCGAACGGGGAGCAGTTCTTC.

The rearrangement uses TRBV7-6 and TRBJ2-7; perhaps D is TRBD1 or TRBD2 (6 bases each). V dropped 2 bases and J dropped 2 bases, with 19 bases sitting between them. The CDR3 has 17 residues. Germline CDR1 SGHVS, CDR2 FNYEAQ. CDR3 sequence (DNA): TGTGCCAGCAGCTTAAAGGCCGGAGGGGGAGTCCCCTACGAGCAGTACTTC. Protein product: CASSLKAGGGVPYEQYF.

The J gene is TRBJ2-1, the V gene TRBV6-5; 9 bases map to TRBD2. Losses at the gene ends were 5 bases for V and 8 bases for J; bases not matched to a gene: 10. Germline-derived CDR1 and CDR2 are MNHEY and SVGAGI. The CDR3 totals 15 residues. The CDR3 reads CASSLFGTSLYEQFF. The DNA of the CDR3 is TGTGCCAGCAGTCTTTTCGGGACTAGCCTCTATGAGCAGTTCTTC.

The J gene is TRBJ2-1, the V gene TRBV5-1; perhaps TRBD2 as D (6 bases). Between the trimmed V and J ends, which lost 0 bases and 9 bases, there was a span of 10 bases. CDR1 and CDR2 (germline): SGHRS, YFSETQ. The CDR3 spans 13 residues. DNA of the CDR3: TGCGCCAGCAGCTTGGCCCTGGGGGGTGAGCAGTTCTTC. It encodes CASSLALGGEQFF.

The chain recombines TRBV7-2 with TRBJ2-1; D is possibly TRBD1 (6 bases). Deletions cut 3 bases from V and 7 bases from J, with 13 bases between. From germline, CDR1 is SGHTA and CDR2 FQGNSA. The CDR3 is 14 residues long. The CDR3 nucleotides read TGTGCCAGCAGCTTTAGCTACAGGGCGAATGAGCAGTTCTTC. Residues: CASSFSYRANEQFF.